The 10 T cell receptor beta chains in this list originate from one sample, sequenced in a study of blood T cells in healthy people across ages. PCR was performed a second time for about 6 to 12 cycles using a sample-barcoded 5' primer and a J-beta primer mix. Via MiXCR, TCRdb re-called the 5' RACE reads, giving one row per CDR3 protein. This table has approximately 1,000,000 distinct CDR3 sequences, roughly two fifths appearing once. Source material: blood. The receptors shown here come from a man aged 18-30 years in good health.

This chain connects TRBV12-3 or TRBV12-4 to TRBJ1-2; D is uncertain. V was pared by 11 bases and J by 8 bases, with 12 bases between. This CDR3 is built from 10 residues. The CDR3 coding sequence is TGTGCCGACCAGCCGGGGGGCTACACCTTC. This sequence encodes CADQPGGYTF.

This rearrangement joins TRBV20-1 to TRBJ2-3; TRBD2 might be the D (5 bases). Trimming took 3 bases from V and 6 from J, leaving 13 bases between them. The germline gives CDR1 DFQATT, CDR2 SNEGSKA (reference sequence). This CDR3 comprises 13 residues. In DNA form, the CDR3 reads TGCAGTGCTAGCCCTGGACTGTTTGATACGCAGTATTTT. Its translation: CSASPGLFDTQYF.

The rearrangement uses TRBV7-9 and TRBJ2-1; perhaps TRBD1 as D (6 bases). V dropped 3 bases and J dropped 8 bases, with 17 bases sitting between them. Germline CDR1 and CDR2: SEHNR and FQNEAQ (reference sequence). The CDR3 spans 15 residues. The CDR3 loop is CASSFRDIAVDEQFF. DNA for the CDR3: TGTGCCAGCAGCTTCAGGGACATAGCCGTCGATGAGCAGTTCTTC.

Regarding this clonotype: A much larger clone differs from this one at a single base, so this may be a read error. This chain uses TRBV29-1 with TRBJ2-3; 8 bases agree with TRBD2. The V gene end was trimmed by 7 bases and the J gene end by 4 bases; junction bases not matched to a gene: 7. Germline V lookup: CDR1 SQVTM, CDR2 ANQGSEA. This CDR3 has 13 amino acids. CDR3: CSAKRGFADTQYF. DNA of the CDR3: TGCAGCGCCAAGCGGGGGTTCGCAGATACGCAGTATTTT.

V usage is TRBV12-3 or TRBV12-4 and J usage is TRBJ1-5; 8 bases match TRBD1. The CDR3 totals 17 residues. With 5 bases clipped from V and 3 bases from J, the junction kept 12 bases outside the gene matches. CDR3 DNA: TGTGCCAGCAGTCCCGGGCAGGGGGCGTACACCAATCAGCCCCAGCATTTT. Residues: CASSPGQGAYTNQPQHF.

This clonotype was found a few times. V usage is TRBV2 and J usage is TRBJ1-1; D ambiguous. Germline V gene sequence: CDR1 SNHLY, CDR2 FYNNEI. There are 12 residues in the CDR3. V lost 7 bases and J 1 base, leaving 7 bases between the germline ends. The CDR3 DNA reads TGTGCCAGCAAGGTCCCGAACACTGAAGCTTTCTTT. This encodes CASKVPNTEAFF.

The chain links TRBV29-1 to TRBJ1-2; D ambiguous. Germline assignment: CDR1 SQVTM and CDR2 ANQGSEA. V dropped 1 base and J dropped 8 bases, with 14 bases sitting between them. The CDR3 sequence is 13 residues long. CDR3 sequence reads: CSVEGTASGGYTF. CDR3 sequence (DNA): TGCAGCGTTGAAGGGACTGCAAGCGGAGGCTACACCTTC.

The CDR3 here is CASTAPGGTQYF. The CDR3 bases are TGTGCCAGCACGGCCCCCGGCGGGACCCAGTACTTC. The J gene is TRBJ2-5, the V gene TRBV28; D is ambiguous. V lost 7 bases and J 7 bases, leaving 13 bases between the germline ends. Germline CDR1 MDHEN, CDR2 SYDVKM. This CDR3 comprises 12 residues.

About this clonotype itself: A much bigger clone sits one base away, suggesting this may be a read error. The chain has TRBV7-2 and TRBJ1-5, with a tentative D call TRBD1 (5 bases). The CDR3 loop spans 14 amino acids. Germline V lookup: CDR1 SGHTA, CDR2 FQGNSA. The CDR3 DNA reads as TGTGTCAGCAGCACTCAGGGTGGTAATCAGCCCCAGCATTTT. The encoded protein is CVSSTQGGNQPQHF.

The V call is TRBV6-5, the J call TRBJ2-3; the match to TRBD2 covers 8 bases. Unmatched junction bases numbered 9, after V lost 4 bases and J lost 6 bases. Per the germline V gene, CDR1 is MNHEY and CDR2 is SVGAGI. The CDR3 is made up of 15 amino acids. The CDR3 protein is CASSSPERGSDTQYF. DNA of the CDR3: TGTGCCAGCAGTTCCCCTGAGCGGGGGAGTGATACGCAGTATTTT.